Shown below are 18 T cell receptor beta chains from a single sample sequenced in a study of cytomegalovirus exposure and HLA in healthy donors. This PCR relied on a set of 60 Vbeta primers and 13 Jbeta primers. Assay used: immunoSEQ multiplex PCR; TCRdb lists only in-frame clones, some missing. The table has 140,000 to 150,000 clones, roughly 62% seen once; the top ten hold about 4.5%. The sample taken for sequencing was PBMCs. The receptor set was obtained from a man between 60 and 75 years old in good health and CMV-seronegative.

The CDR3 loop is CASSYSGYNEQFF. The CDR3 coding sequence is TGTGCCAGCAGTTACAGCGGCTACAATGAGCAGTTCTTC. The chain carries TRBV6-6 and TRBJ2-1, with D maybe TRBD2 (5 bases). The V end was cut by 2 bases, the J end by 3 bases, with 5 bases between. The germline CDR1 and CDR2 sequences are MNHNY and SVGAGI (reference sequence). The CDR3 loop spans 13 amino acids.

This chain uses TRBV9 with TRBJ2-5; 11 nucleotides line up with TRBD2. CDR1 is SGDLS and CDR2 is YYNGEE in the germline V gene. CDR3 size: 18 residues. Germline trimming cut 0 bases from V and 2 bases from J; bases unmatched to any gene: 9. CDR3 in amino acids: CASSVATGTSGGQETQYF. The DNA of the CDR3 is TGTGCCAGCAGCGTAGCTACCGGGACTAGCGGAGGGCAAGAGACCCAGTACTTC.

DNA for the CDR3: TGTGCCAGCAGCCCGGAGGGGCCGGACACCGGGGAGCTGTTTTTT. Translated, it gives CASSPEGPDTGELFF. The chain is built from TRBV7-3 and TRBJ2-2; maybe TRBD2 (6 bases). The CDR3 runs 15 residues. V was pared by 5 bases and J by 3 bases, with 13 bases between. From germline, CDR1 is SGHTA and CDR2 FQGTGA.

The V and J genes are TRBV28 and TRBJ2-3, with a tentative D call TRBD2 (6 bases). Germline values: CDR1 MDHEN, CDR2 SYDVKM. The V and J ends lost 3 bases and 2 bases respectively, with 12 bases between them. The CDR3 runs 15 residues. The CDR3 nucleotides read TGTGCCAGCAGTTTCGAGCGGGTGAACACAGATACGCAGTATTTT. It yields the protein CASSFERVNTDTQYF.

This sequence joins TRBV5-1 and TRBJ1-3; D perhaps matches TRBD1 (5 bases). In germline, CDR1 is SGHRS, CDR2 YFSETQ. Trimming shortened V by 3 bases and J by 0 bases, and 10 bases separated the two germline ends. CDR3 length: 15 residues. The CDR3 nucleotides read TGCGCCAGCAGCTCCGACAGAGGCTCTGGAAACACCATATATTTT. It is translated as CASSSDRGSGNTIYF.

V usage is TRBV5-8 and J usage is TRBJ1-5; 9 nucleotides align to TRBD1. Germline CDR1 and CDR2: SGHTS and YDEGEE. Losses at the gene ends were 4 bases for V and 1 base for J; bases not matched to a gene: 3. The CDR3 consists of 15 residues. CDR3 bases: TGTGCCAGCAGCACGGGACAGGGAAGCAATCAGCCCCAGCATTTT. This sequence encodes CASSTGQGSNQPQHF. The full variable domain, rest sourced from reference TRBV5-8 and TRBJ1-5, is EAGVTQSPTHLIKTRGQQATLRCSPISGHTSVYWYQQALGLGLQFLLWYDEGEERNRGNFPPRFSGRQFPNYSSELNVNALELEDSALYLCASSTGQGSNQPQHFGDGTRLSIL.

The chain combines TRBV19 with TRBJ2-2; the D is unclear. CDR1 is LNHDA and CDR2 is SQIVND in the germline V gene (reference sequence). Trimming left V 6 bases short and J 1 base short, with 9 bases between. The CDR3 length is 14 residues. The CDR3 DNA sequence: TGTGCCAGTAGCTATCCGGGGAACACCGGGGAGCTGTTTTTT. This codes for CASSYPGNTGELFF. Together with reference TRBV19 and TRBJ2-2, the CDR3 gives the full variable domain: DGGITQSPKYLFRKEGQNVTLSCEQNLNHDAMYWYRQDPGQGLRLIYYSQIVNDFQKGDIAEGYSVSREKKESFPLTVTSAQKNPTAFYLCASSYPGNTGELFFGEGSRLTVL.

V usage is TRBV28 and J usage is TRBJ2-7, with no clear D. In germline, CDR1 is MDHEN, CDR2 SYDVKM. The V end was cut by 2 bases, the J end by 6 bases, with 11 bases between. The CDR3 covers 13 residues. CDR3 amino acids: CASSLDSKIEQYF. CDR3 DNA: TGTGCCAGCAGTTTAGACTCCAAGATCGAGCAGTACTTC.

As for this clone: This sample also contains other DNA sequences that code for the same CDR3. The genes are TRBV4-3 and TRBJ2-7; 7 nucleotides agree with TRBD1. After removal of 3 bases from V and 2 bases from J, the junction contained 4 bases not matched to a gene. Germline lookup yields CDR1 LGHNA and CDR2 YSLEER. CDR3 length: 14 amino acids. Here the CDR3 reads CASSQGQGAYEQYF. DNA for the CDR3: TGCGCCAGCAGCCAGGGCCAGGGGGCCTACGAGCAGTACTTC.

This clone was counted only a few times. CDR3 region: CASSHKPTGTSKKEQYF. Here the CDR3 DNA reads TGTGCCAGCAGCCACAAACCTACCGGGACTAGCAAAAAGGAGCAGTACTTC. V is TRBV27 and J is TRBJ2-7, with 9 bases aligning to TRBD2. Germline values: CDR1 MNHEY, CDR2 SMNVEV (reference sequence). The CDR3 is 17 amino acids. With 6 bases clipped from V and 7 bases from J, the junction kept 19 bases outside the gene matches.

The rearrangement links TRBV20-1 to TRBJ1-2; a possible D gene is TRBD1 (6 bases). Between the trimmed V and J ends, which lost 6 bases and 8 bases, there was a span of 13 bases. The germline gives CDR1 DFQATT, CDR2 SNEGSKA (reference sequence). CDR3 length equals 11 residues. The CDR3 protein is CSAQGNGGYTF. The CDR3 DNA reads TGCAGTGCCCAGGGGAACGGGGGCTACACCTTC.

This clone was seen a handful of times. J is TRBJ2-7 and V is TRBV6-6; TRBD1 matches 9 bases. The CDR3 consists of 13 residues. Germline loops: CDR1 MNHNY, CDR2 SVGAGI (reference sequence). Trimming removed 6 bases from V and 2 bases from J; junction bases left unmatched: 2. In DNA, the CDR3 is TGTGCCAGCAGCAGGACAGGGGCCTACGAGCAGTACTTC. Protein: CASSRTGAYEQYF.

The V gene is TRBV5-4, the J gene TRBJ2-5; possibly TRBD1 for D (6 bases). The length of the CDR3 is 16 residues. Germline CDR1 is SGHNT and CDR2 is YYREEE (reference sequence). The V gene lost 0 bases and the J gene lost 2 bases, with 14 bases spanning the gap. The CDR3 DNA is TGTGCCAGCAGCTTGGGGGGGCCGGGAAAACAAGAGACCCAGTACTTC. Protein sequence: CASSLGGPGKQETQYF.

V usage is TRBV5-1 and J usage is TRBJ2-3; TRBD1 agrees at 10 bases. Looked up from germline, CDR1 is SGHRS and CDR2 is YFSETQ. The CDR3 runs to 15 residues. V lost 7 bases and J lost 6; bases outside the gene matches: 11. The CDR3 nucleotides read TGCGCCAGCGGGAGGGACGGGACAGGGGTGGATACGCAGTATTTT. Protein sequence: CASGRDGTGVDTQYF.

This chain connects TRBV5-1 to TRBJ2-3; D gene ambiguous. The CDR3 sequence is 14 residues long. Between the trimmed V and J ends, which lost 7 bases and 0 bases, there was a span of 12 bases. Germline CDR1 is SGHRS and CDR2 is YFSETQ. The CDR3 DNA follows: TGCGCCAGCCAGAGGTCCACAAGCACAGATACGCAGTATTTT. Translation: CASQRSTSTDTQYF. The variable domain in full, completed from reference TRBV5-1 and TRBJ2-3, reads KAGVTQTPRYLIKTRGQQVTLSCSPISGHRSVSWYQQTPGQGLQFLFEYFSETQRNKGNFPGRFSGRQFSNSRSEMNVSTLELGDSALYLCASQRSTSTDTQYFGPGTRLTVL.

V and J are TRBV7-9 and TRBJ1-2; D not certain. Germline V lookup: CDR1 SEHNR, CDR2 FQNEAQ (reference sequence). V was clipped by 7 bases and J by 2 bases, with 11 bases between them. The CDR3 is 13 residues long. DNA of the CDR3: TGTGCCAGCATCCTCGACAAGAACTATGGCTACACCTTC. As protein: CASILDKNYGYTF.

The chain combines TRBV27 with TRBJ1-1; tentatively, D is TRBD1 (6 bases). V was clipped by 6 bases and J by 1 base, with 24 bases between them. Germline assignment: CDR1 MNHEY and CDR2 SMNVEV (reference sequence). The CDR3 sequence is 18 residues long. CDR3 sequence (DNA): TGTGCCAGCAGCCAGAAATGGGGGCGTGATGGGTCGAACACTGAAGCTTTCTTT. Protein product: CASSQKWGRDGSNTEAFF.

The rearrangement joins TRBV2 to TRBJ2-7; 8 bases fit TRBD2. The CDR3 has 12 amino acids. Germline V lookup: CDR1 SNHLY, CDR2 FYNNEI. The ends lost 6 bases at V and 6 bases at J; junction bases unmatched: 4. The CDR3 is CASRGLVCEQYF. As DNA, the CDR3 is TGTGCCAGCAGGGGACTAGTTTGCGAGCAGTACTTC.